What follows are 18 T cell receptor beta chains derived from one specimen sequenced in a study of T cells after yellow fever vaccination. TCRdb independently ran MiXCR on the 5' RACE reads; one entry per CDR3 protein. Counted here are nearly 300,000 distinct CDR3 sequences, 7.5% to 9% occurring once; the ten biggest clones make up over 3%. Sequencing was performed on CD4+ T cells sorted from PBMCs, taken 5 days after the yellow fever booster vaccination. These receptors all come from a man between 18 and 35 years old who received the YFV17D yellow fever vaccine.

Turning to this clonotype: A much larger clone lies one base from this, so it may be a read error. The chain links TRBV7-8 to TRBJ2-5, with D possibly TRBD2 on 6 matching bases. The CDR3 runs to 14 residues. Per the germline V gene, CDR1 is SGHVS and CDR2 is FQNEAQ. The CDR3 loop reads CASSSVLREENQYF. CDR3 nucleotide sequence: TGTGCCAGCAGCTCCGTTTTGCGGGAAGAGAACCAGTACTTC. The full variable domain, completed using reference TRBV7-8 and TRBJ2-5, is GAGVSQSPRYKVAKRGQDVALRCDPISGHVSLFWYQQALGQGPEFLTYFQNEAQLDKSGLPSDRFFAERPEGSVSTLKIQRTQQEDSAVYLCASSSVLREENQYFGPGTRLLVL.

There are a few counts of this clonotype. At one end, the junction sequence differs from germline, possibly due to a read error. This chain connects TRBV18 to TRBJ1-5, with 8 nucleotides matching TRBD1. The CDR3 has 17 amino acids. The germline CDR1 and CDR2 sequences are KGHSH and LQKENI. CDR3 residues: CASSPTAQGASYQPQHF. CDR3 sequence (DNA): TGTGCCAGCTCACCTACCGCTCAGGGGGCATCCTATCAACCCCAGCATTTT.

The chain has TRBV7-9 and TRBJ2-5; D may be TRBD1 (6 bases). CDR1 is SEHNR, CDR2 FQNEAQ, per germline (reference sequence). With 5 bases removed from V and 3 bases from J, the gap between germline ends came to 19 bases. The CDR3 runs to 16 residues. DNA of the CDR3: TGTGCCAGCAGCGTACCGCCGGGCAGGGGAAAAGAGACCCAGTACTTC. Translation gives CASSVPPGRGKETQYF.

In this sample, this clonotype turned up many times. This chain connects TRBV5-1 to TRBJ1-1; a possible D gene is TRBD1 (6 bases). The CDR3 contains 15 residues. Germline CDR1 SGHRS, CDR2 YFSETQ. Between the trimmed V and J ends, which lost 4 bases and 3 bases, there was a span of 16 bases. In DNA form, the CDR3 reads TGCGCCAGCAGCGGTGGGGGGGGCCCGGACACTGAAGCTTTCTTT. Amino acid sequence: CASSGGGGPDTEAFF.

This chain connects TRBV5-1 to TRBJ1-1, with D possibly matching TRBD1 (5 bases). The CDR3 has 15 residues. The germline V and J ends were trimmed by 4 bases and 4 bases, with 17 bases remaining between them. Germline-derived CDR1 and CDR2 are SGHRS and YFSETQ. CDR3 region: CASSPSGVRGTEAFF. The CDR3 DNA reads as TGCGCCAGCAGCCCCTCGGGGGTGAGGGGCACTGAAGCTTTCTTT.

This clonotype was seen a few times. DNA of the CDR3: TGTGCCAGCAGACCCGGACAGGGAGGCCGCAATGAGCAGTTCTTC. It codes for CASRPGQGGRNEQFF. V is TRBV12-3 or TRBV12-4 and J is TRBJ2-1, with 8 bases aligning to TRBD1. V trimming: 6 bases; J trimming: 6 bases; junction bases outside the gene matches: 10. The CDR3 contains 15 residues.

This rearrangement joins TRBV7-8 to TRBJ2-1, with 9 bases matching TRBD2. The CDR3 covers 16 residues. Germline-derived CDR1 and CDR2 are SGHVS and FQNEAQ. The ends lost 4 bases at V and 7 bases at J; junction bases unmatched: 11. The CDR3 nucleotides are TGTGCCAGCAGCTCGCGGGAAGCGGGGGGATGGAATGAGCAGTTCTTC. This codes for CASSSREAGGWNEQFF.

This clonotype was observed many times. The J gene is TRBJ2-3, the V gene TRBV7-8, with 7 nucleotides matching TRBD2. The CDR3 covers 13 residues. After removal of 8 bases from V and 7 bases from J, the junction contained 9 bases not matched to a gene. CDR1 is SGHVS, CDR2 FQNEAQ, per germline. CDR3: CASGASGGHTQYF. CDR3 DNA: TGTGCCAGCGGCGCTAGCGGTGGGCATACGCAGTATTTT. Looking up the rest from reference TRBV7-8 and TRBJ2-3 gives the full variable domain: GAGVSQSPRYKVAKRGQDVALRCDPISGHVSLFWYQQALGQGPEFLTYFQNEAQLDKSGLPSDRFFAERPEGSVSTLKIQRTQQEDSAVYLCASGASGGHTQYFGPGTRLTVL.

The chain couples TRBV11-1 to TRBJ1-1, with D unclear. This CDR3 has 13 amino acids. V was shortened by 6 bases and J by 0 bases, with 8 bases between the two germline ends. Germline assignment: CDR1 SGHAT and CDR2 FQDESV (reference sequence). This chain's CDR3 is CASSNALNTEAFF. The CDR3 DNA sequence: TGTGCCAGCAGTAATGCGTTGAACACTGAAGCTTTCTTT.

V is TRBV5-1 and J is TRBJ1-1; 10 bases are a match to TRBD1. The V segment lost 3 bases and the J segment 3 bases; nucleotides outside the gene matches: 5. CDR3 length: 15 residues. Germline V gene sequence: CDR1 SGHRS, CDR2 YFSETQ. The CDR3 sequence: CASSSLGQGHTEAFF. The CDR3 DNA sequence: TGCGCCAGCAGCTCCCTGGGACAGGGGCACACTGAAGCTTTCTTT.

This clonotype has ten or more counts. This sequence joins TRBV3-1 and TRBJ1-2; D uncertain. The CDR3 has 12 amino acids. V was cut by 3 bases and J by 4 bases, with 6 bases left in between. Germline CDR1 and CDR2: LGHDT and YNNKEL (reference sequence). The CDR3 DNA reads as TGTGCCAGCAGCCAGGAAATCTATGGCTACACCTTC. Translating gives CASSQEIYGYTF.

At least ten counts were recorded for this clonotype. CDR3 DNA: TGTGCCAGCTCACCTACGGGACAGGGATTGGATGAGCAGTTCTTC. Its protein is CASSPTGQGLDEQFF. The gene calls are TRBV18 and TRBJ2-1; 9 bases are a match to TRBD1. Germline CDR1 KGHSH, CDR2 LQKENI. The CDR3 extends over 15 amino acids. J gave up 8 bases and V 3 bases, and 8 bases lay outside the gene matches.

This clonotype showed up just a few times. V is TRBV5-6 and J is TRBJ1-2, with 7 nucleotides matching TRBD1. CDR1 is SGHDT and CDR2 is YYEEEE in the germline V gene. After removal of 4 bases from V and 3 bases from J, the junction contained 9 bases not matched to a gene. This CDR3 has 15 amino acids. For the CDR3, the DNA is TGTGCCAGCAGCGTCCCGACAGGGTCCGACTATGGCTACACCTTC. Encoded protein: CASSVPTGSDYGYTF.

Written as DNA, the CDR3 is TGCAGTGCTAGAGATTCGGGGGGGGCTATGAACACTGAAGCTTTCTTT. Its translation is CSARDSGGAMNTEAFF. V is TRBV20-1 and J is TRBJ1-1; D is perhaps TRBD1 (6 bases). Germline V gene data show CDR1 as DFQATT and CDR2 as SNEGSKA (reference sequence). Between the trimmed V and J ends, which lost 0 bases and 0 bases, there was a span of 14 bases. The CDR3 sequence is 16 residues long.

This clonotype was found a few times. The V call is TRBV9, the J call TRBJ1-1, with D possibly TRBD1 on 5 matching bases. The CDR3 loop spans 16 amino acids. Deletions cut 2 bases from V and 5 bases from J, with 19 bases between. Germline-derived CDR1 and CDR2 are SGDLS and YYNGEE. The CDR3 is CASSVGDYRGRTEAFF. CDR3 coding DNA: TGTGCCAGCAGCGTTGGGGACTATCGGGGGAGGACTGAAGCTTTCTTT. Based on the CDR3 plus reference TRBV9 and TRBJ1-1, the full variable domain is DSGVTQTPKHLITATGQRVTLRCSPRSGDLSVYWYQQSLDQGLQFLIQYYNGEERAKGNILERFSAQQFPDLHSELNLSSLELGDSALYFCASSVGDYRGRTEAFFGQGTRLTVV.

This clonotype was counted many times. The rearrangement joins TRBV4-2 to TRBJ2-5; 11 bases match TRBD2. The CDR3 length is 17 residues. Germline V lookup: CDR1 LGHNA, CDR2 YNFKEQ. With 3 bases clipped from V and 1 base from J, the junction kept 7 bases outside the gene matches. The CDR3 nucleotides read TGTGCCAGCAGCCAGTATCTAGCGGGGGGAATCCAAGAGACCCAGTACTTC. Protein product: CASSQYLAGGIQETQYF.

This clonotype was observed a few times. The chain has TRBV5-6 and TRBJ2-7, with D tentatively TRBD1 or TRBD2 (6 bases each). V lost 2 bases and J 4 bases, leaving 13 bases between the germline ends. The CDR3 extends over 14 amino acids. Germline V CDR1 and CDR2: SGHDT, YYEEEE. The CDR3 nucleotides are TGTGCCAGCAGCTTTTGGAGGGGGGTTTACGAGCAGTACTTC. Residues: CASSFWRGVYEQYF. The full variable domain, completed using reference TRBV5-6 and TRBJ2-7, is DAGVTQSPTHLIKTRGQQVTLRCSPKSGHDTVSWYQQALGQGPQFIFQYYEEEERQRGNFPDRFSGHQFPNYSSELNVNALLLGDSALYLCASSFWRGVYEQYFGPGTRLTVT.

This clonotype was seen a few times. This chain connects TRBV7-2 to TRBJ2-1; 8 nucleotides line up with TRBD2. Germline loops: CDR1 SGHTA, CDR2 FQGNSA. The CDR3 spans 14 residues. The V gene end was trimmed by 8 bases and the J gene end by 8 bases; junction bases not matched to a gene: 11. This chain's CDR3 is CASGPGTRGDEQFF. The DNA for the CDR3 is TGTGCCAGCGGGCCCGGGACTAGGGGCGATGAGCAGTTCTTC.